The 8 T cell receptor beta chains below come from one sample, sequenced in a study of OX40 agonist ivuxolimab in advanced cancers. The protocol was immunoSEQ multiplex PCR, while the TCRdb copy is restricted to in-frame clones and leaves out a portion. The profile shows around 80,000 clones, more than 75% of them singletons. The specimen comprised CD4+ or CD8+ T cells sorted from blood, sampled in a trial of the OX40 agonist ivuxolimab. All receptors derive from an adult with an advanced solid tumor such as melanoma, head and neck, liver or kidney cancer.

The chain carries TRBV4-2 and TRBJ1-5, with 8 bases identical to TRBD1. The germline V gene has CDR1 LGHNA and CDR2 YNFKEQ. The CDR3 runs to 14 residues. Germline trimming cut 3 bases from V and 3 bases from J; bases unmatched to any gene: 1. The CDR3 region is CASSQGQDNQPQHF. CDR3 DNA sequence: TGTGCCAGCAGCCAGGGACAGGACAATCAGCCCCAGCATTTT.

The chain employs TRBV5-1 and TRBJ1-1; 7 nucleotides agree with TRBD1. The junction had 17 bases not matched to a gene; V was cut back by 4 bases and J by 11 bases. Germline V gene sequence: CDR1 SGHRS, CDR2 YFSETQ. The CDR3 has 15 residues. CDR3 sequence reads: CASSLRPGGQPWAFF. CDR3 coding DNA: TGCGCCAGCAGCCTGAGACCCGGGGGACAGCCATGGGCTTTCTTT.

This clone appeared a few times. This chain joins TRBV6-1 and TRBJ2-7, with TRBD1 matching over 11 bases. The V gene's germline CDR1 is MNHNS and CDR2 SASEGT. The CDR3 sequence is 15 residues long. With 3 bases clipped from V and 3 bases from J, the junction kept 4 bases outside the gene matches. CDR3 region: CASSDYGTGGYEQYV. CDR3 coding DNA: TGTGCCAGCAGTGACTACGGGACAGGGGGCTACGAGCAGTACGTC.

Here the CDR3 reads CASSQVAAQETQYF. The DNA of the CDR3 is TGCGCCAGCAGCCAAGTGGCGGCGCAAGAGACCCAGTACTTC. This sequence joins TRBV4-1 and TRBJ2-5; D not resolved. The CDR3 has 14 residues. Germline V CDR1 and CDR2: MGHRA, YSYEKL. V was trimmed by 1 base and J by 2 bases, leaving 8 bases between them.

The V and J genes are TRBV29-1 and TRBJ1-1, with a tentative D call TRBD1 (5 bases). V was clipped by 7 bases and J by 6 bases, with 18 bases between them. This CDR3 has 13 residues. The germline V gene has CDR1 SQVTM and CDR2 ANQGSEA. CDR3 residues: CSGGVVAESEAFF. CDR3 bases: TGCAGCGGGGGGGTTGTGGCCGAATCTGAAGCTTTCTTT.

This clone was counted a single time. The chain couples TRBV5-1 to TRBJ2-3; a weak D match, TRBD2 (7 bases). V lost 2 bases, J lost 2 bases, and 18 bases lay in between. This CDR3 spans 17 amino acids. The germline gives CDR1 SGHRS, CDR2 YFSETQ. CDR3 sequence (DNA): TGCGCCAGCAGCTTAGGGCGGCGGGGGCTCAACACAGATACGCAGTATTTT. Protein product: CASSLGRRGLNTDTQYF.

The J gene is TRBJ1-1, the V gene TRBV9, with TRBD1 identical over 7 bases. The CDR3 covers 15 residues. Germline trimming cut 1 base from V and 6 bases from J; bases unmatched to any gene: 9. Germline V CDR1 and CDR2: SGDLS, YYNGEE. CDR3 nucleotides: TGTGCCAGCAGCGTATTGCGGGGACAGAGGGCTGAAGCTTTCTTT. It is translated as CASSVLRGQRAEAFF.

This clone was found once. The chain uses TRBV19 and TRBJ2-3; either TRBD1 or TRBD2 may supply D (5 bases each). V was cut by 6 bases and J by 2 bases, with 12 bases left in between. Germline CDR1 LNHDA, CDR2 SQIVND (reference sequence). The CDR3 runs to 14 residues. The CDR3: CASSQGTYTDTQYF. CDR3 bases: TGTGCCAGTAGCCAAGGGACCTACACAGATACGCAGTATTTT.